These 26 T cell receptor beta chains originate from one sample sequenced in a study of T cells after yellow fever vaccination (dated by TCRdb to the late 2010s). The library was obtained by 5' RACE. TCRdb shows the sequencer as Illumina HiSeq 2500. TCRdb reworked the public reads: Q25 trimming with fastp, MiXCR clone assembly, productive beta chains retained. Entries that share a CDR3 protein sequence are merged under the most common genes and DNA. Within this sample are 510,000 or so distinct CDR3 sequences, with roughly 21% of them counted one time only. In total, the top ten clones hold roughly 13% of the sample. The treatment or condition label here, explained by the study, means: live attenuated yellow fever vaccine strain. The sample was PBMCs, taken 15 days after the yellow fever booster vaccination. These receptors all stem from a man aged 25-40 years who received the YFV17D yellow fever vaccine.

The CDR3 DNA reads as TGTGCCAGCAGTAGCGGGAAGGAGGGTGAGCAGTTCTTC. This sequence encodes CASSSGKEGEQFF. The chain carries TRBV6-1 and TRBJ2-1; 7 positions match TRBD2. This CDR3 has 13 amino acids. CDR1 MNHNS and CDR2 SASEGT come from the germline V gene. V shed 5 bases, J shed 9 bases, and the junction held 7 bases outside the gene matches.

This chain links TRBV12-3 or TRBV12-4 with TRBJ2-1, with 8 bases that match TRBD2. The ends lost 7 bases at V and 0 bases at J; junction bases unmatched: 5. The CDR3 is made up of 15 amino acids. DNA for the CDR3: TGTGCCAGCAAGAAACTAGCGGACTCCTACAATGAGCAGTTCTTC. Its protein is CASKKLADSYNEQFF.

This clonotype was detected a few times. The chain uses TRBV19 and TRBJ2-5; D remains ambiguous. The CDR3 loop spans 13 amino acids. Germline V gene data show CDR1 as LNHDA and CDR2 as SQIVND (reference sequence). V shed 5 bases and J shed 5 bases, with 12 bases lying between them. In DNA, the CDR3 is TGTGCCAGTAGTCCGGCCCAACGGGAGACCCAGTACTTC. It specifies CASSPAQRETQYF.

The genes are TRBV20-1 and TRBJ1-6, with D perhaps TRBD1 (5 bases). CDR3 size: 12 residues. Germline V CDR1 and CDR2: DFQATT, SNEGSKA (reference sequence). The V and J ends lost 5 bases and 14 bases respectively, with 16 bases between them. The CDR3 reads CSAPWDPKTLHF. The DNA of the CDR3 is TGCAGTGCTCCCTGGGACCCCAAGACCCTCCACTTT.

There are a few counts of this clonotype. This sequence joins TRBV20-1 and TRBJ1-1; D possibly corresponds to TRBD1 (5 bases). CDR1 DFQATT and CDR2 SNEGSKA come from the germline V gene (reference sequence). V was cut by 3 bases and J by 5 bases, with 13 bases left in between. There are 13 residues in the CDR3. In DNA, the CDR3 is TGCAGTGCTAGCCGGGACCGTTTGACTGAAGCTTTCTTT. Amino acids: CSASRDRLTEAFF.

This chain links TRBV24-1 with TRBJ2-2, with 10 bases matching TRBD1. The CDR3 is 17 residues long. J gave up 6 bases and V 4 bases, and 10 bases lay outside the gene matches. CDR1 KGHDR and CDR2 SFDVKD come from the germline V gene. DNA for the CDR3: TGTGCCACCAGTGACCGACCCCGTGGGACAGGGGCCGGGGAGCTGTTTTTT. Protein sequence: CATSDRPRGTGAGELFF.

In this sample, this clonotype turned up a few times. This chain connects TRBV18 to TRBJ2-1; D is unresolved. Germline values: CDR1 KGHSH, CDR2 LQKENI. The V and J ends lost 7 bases and 5 bases respectively, with 9 bases between them. This CDR3 comprises 12 residues. The DNA of the CDR3 is TGTGCCAGCTGTGCGGACGACAATGAGCAGTTCTTC. This codes for CASCADDNEQFF.

The chain is built from TRBV27 and TRBJ1-2; no definite D call. The germline V gene has CDR1 MNHEY and CDR2 SMNVEV (reference sequence). The ends were cut back, 7 bases at V and 2 bases at J, with 11 bases in the middle. The CDR3 spans 13 residues. The CDR3 DNA sequence: TGTGCCAGCAAGGGAATAATGAACTATGGCTACACCTTC. It is translated as CASKGIMNYGYTF.

There are a few counts of this clonotype. This chain joins TRBV11-1 and TRBJ2-3, with TRBD2 as a possible D gene (5 bases). Germline V CDR1 and CDR2: SGHAT, FQDESV (reference sequence). The V gene lost 5 bases and the J gene lost 2 bases, with 14 bases spanning the gap. The CDR3 contains 15 residues. The DNA for the CDR3 is TGTGCCAGCAGCACAAACGGACTCGACACAGATACGCAGTATTTT. This gives the protein CASSTNGLDTDTQYF.

The V call is TRBV3-1, the J call TRBJ2-1; 8 bases are a match to TRBD2. The J segment lost 1 base and the V segment lost 6 bases, leaving 8 bases of the junction unmatched. Germline values: CDR1 LGHDT, CDR2 YNNKEL (reference sequence). The CDR3 loop spans 16 amino acids. DNA of the CDR3: TGTGCCAGCAGTCTTTACGGGACTAGGTCCTACAATGAGCAGTTCTTC. This gives the protein CASSLYGTRSYNEQFF.

The chain couples TRBV11-2 to TRBJ2-7; D not resolved. This CDR3 is built from 16 residues. Trimming stripped 0 bases from V and 5 bases from J, with 17 bases between. Germline lookup yields CDR1 SGHAT and CDR2 FQNNGV. CDR3 in DNA: TGTGCCAGCAGCTTAGATGCCGGGCTTCCCCAAGACGAGCAGTACTTC. Translating it yields CASSLDAGLPQDEQYF.

This clonotype was detected a few times. The chain employs TRBV27 and TRBJ2-3; D gene ambiguous. Trimming took off 2 bases at V and 2 bases at J, with 11 bases between the two ends. The CDR3 is made up of 15 amino acids. CDR1 is MNHEY, CDR2 SMNVEV, per germline (reference sequence). The CDR3 spells CASSLNGHNTDTQYF. CDR3 nucleotide sequence: TGTGCCAGCAGTTTAAATGGGCACAACACAGATACGCAGTATTTT.

This chain joins TRBV7-2 and TRBJ1-2, with D possibly TRBD1 on 6 matching bases. Trimming cost V 5 bases and J 4 bases, with 14 bases left between them. The CDR3 length is 14 residues. From germline, CDR1 is SGHTA and CDR2 FQGNSA. CDR3 DNA: TGTGCCAGCAGCGCCCGGGGGGGCCTCTATGGCTACACCTTC. Its translation is CASSARGGLYGYTF.

This chain uses TRBV18 with TRBJ2-1; D is undetermined. The length of the CDR3 is 16 residues. V was clipped by 0 bases and J by 2 bases, with 11 bases between them. CDR1 and CDR2 from the germline V gene are KGHSH and LQKENI. The CDR3 nucleotides are TGTGCCAGCTCACCACCTGGTGGGAACACCTACAATGAGCAGTTCTTC. Translated: CASSPPGGNTYNEQFF. Full variable domain (outside the CDR3, taken from reference TRBV18 and TRBJ2-1): NAGVMQNPRHLVRRRGQEARLRCSPMKGHSHVYWYRQLPEEGLKFMVYLQKENIIDESGMPKERFSAEFPKEGPSILRIQQVVRGDSAAYFCASSPPGGNTYNEQFFGPGTRLTVL.

The CDR3 coding sequence is TGTGCCAGCACCCGTTCGGGGGCCTCCGGGGAGCTGTTTTTT. Its protein is CASTRSGASGELFF. The chain uses TRBV9 and TRBJ2-2; D is possibly TRBD1 or TRBD2 (6 bases each). In germline, CDR1 is SGDLS, CDR2 YYNGEE. Trimming shortened V by 6 bases and J by 6 bases, and 15 bases separated the two germline ends. The CDR3 is 14 amino acids.

In this sample, this clonotype turned up a few times. The chain carries TRBV18 and TRBJ2-2, with D possibly being TRBD2 (7 bases). The CDR3 extends over 16 amino acids. Trimming shortened V by 6 bases and J by 4 bases, and 18 bases separated the two germline ends. Germline CDR1 is KGHSH and CDR2 is LQKENI. The CDR3 is CASSRGPSGITGELFF. The CDR3 DNA follows: TGTGCCAGCTCCAGGGGACCTAGCGGCATCACCGGGGAGCTGTTTTTT. Looking up the rest from reference TRBV18 and TRBJ2-2 gives the full variable domain: NAGVMQNPRHLVRRRGQEARLRCSPMKGHSHVYWYRQLPEEGLKFMVYLQKENIIDESGMPKERFSAEFPKEGPSILRIQQVVRGDSAAYFCASSRGPSGITGELFFGEGSRLTVL.

This clonotype was recorded a few times. The rearrangement uses TRBV20-1 and TRBJ2-3, with 14 bases fitting TRBD2. V dropped 3 bases and J dropped 6; count of bases not matched to a gene: 8. The CDR3 runs 16 residues. Germline V gene sequence: CDR1 DFQATT, CDR2 SNEGSKA (reference sequence). The DNA of the CDR3 is TGCAGTGCTAGGCCGGGACTAGCGGGAGTTTTCGATACGCAGTATTTT. It encodes CSARPGLAGVFDTQYF.

This clonotype showed up just a few times. The J gene is TRBJ2-1, the V gene TRBV3-1; the match to TRBD2 covers 9 bases. The CDR3 runs 15 residues. The ends lost 1 base at V and 10 bases at J; junction bases unmatched: 8. CDR1 LGHDT and CDR2 YNNKEL come from the germline V gene (reference sequence). The CDR3: CASSQALAGLPEQFF. The DNA for the CDR3 is TGTGCCAGCAGCCAAGCCCTAGCGGGACTCCCCGAGCAGTTCTTC.

This clonotype was found a few times. CDR3 protein: CASIDETGEQYF. CDR3 bases: TGTGCCAGCATCGACGAGACAGGCGAGCAGTACTTC. V usage is TRBV6-6 and J usage is TRBJ2-7, with TRBD1 as a possible D gene (6 bases). This CDR3 has 12 residues. Germline V gene lookup returns CDR1 MNHNY and CDR2 SVGAGI (reference sequence). Between the trimmed V and J ends, which lost 7 bases and 6 bases, there was a span of 13 bases.

This clonotype showed up just a few times. The DNA for the CDR3 is TGTGCCACCCAGAGGATAGGAAGCTACGAGCAGTACTTC. This codes for CATQRIGSYEQYF. This sequence joins TRBV15 and TRBJ2-7; D uncertain. From germline, CDR1 is LNHNV and CDR2 YYDKDF (reference sequence). The CDR3 covers 13 residues. Trimming removed 8 bases from V and 3 bases from J, with 14 bases in between.

The chain links TRBV18 to TRBJ2-7, with D maybe TRBD1 (5 bases). The CDR3 spans 12 residues. V was shortened by 6 bases and J by 6 bases, with 12 bases between the two germline ends. Per the germline V gene, CDR1 is KGHSH and CDR2 is LQKENI. The CDR3 here is CASSLDTFEQYF. CDR3 bases: TGTGCCAGCTCTCTGGACACCTTCGAGCAGTACTTC.

This clonotype was detected a few times. The rearrangement uses TRBV7-2 and TRBJ1-1; 7 bases align to TRBD1. Trimming took 5 bases from V and 1 from J; bases not matched to a gene: 10. This CDR3 contains 16 residues. CDR1 and CDR2 from the germline V gene are SGHTA and FQGNSA. The DNA of the CDR3 is TGTGCCAGCAGCAGTTCTACCGGGACAGCGAACACTGAAGCTTTCTTT. It encodes CASSSSTGTANTEAFF.

V is TRBV29-1 and J is TRBJ2-2; 7 bases match TRBD1. CDR3 length: 14 residues. Germline V gene lookup returns CDR1 SQVTM and CDR2 ANQGSEA. Losses at the gene ends were 5 bases for V and 4 bases for J; bases not matched to a gene: 7. CDR3 DNA sequence: TGCAGCGTTAAAGGACAGGACATCACCGGGGAGCTGTTTTTT. Its protein product is CSVKGQDITGELFF.

The CDR3 sequence is CASSFGGGQGNEQFF. In DNA form, the CDR3 reads TGTGCCAGCAGTTTCGGGGGAGGACAGGGGAATGAGCAGTTCTTC. The V gene is TRBV27, the J gene TRBJ2-1; 9 nucleotides match TRBD1. With V trimmed by 3 bases and J by 7 bases, 7 bases remained unmatched. CDR3 length: 15 residues. Per germline, CDR1 MNHEY and CDR2 SMNVEV (reference sequence).

The rearrangement uses TRBV30 and TRBJ2-7, with 7 bases fitting TRBD2. Germline V gene data show CDR1 as GTSNPN and CDR2 as SVGIG (reference sequence). CDR3 size: 15 residues. J was trimmed by 1 base and V by 0 bases; bases with no gene match: 6. As DNA, the CDR3 is TGTGCCTGGAGTGTTGGGGGGGTTAGATCCTACGAGCAGTACTTC. This encodes CAWSVGGVRSYEQYF.

The V and J genes are TRBV18 and TRBJ2-7; no reliable D call. V lost 4 bases to trimming and J lost 3 bases, with 10 bases between them. Germline V gene lookup returns CDR1 KGHSH and CDR2 LQKENI. This CDR3 has 13 amino acids. The CDR3 region is CASSLTDIYEQYF. In nucleotides, the CDR3 is TGTGCCAGCTCACTGACTGACATCTACGAGCAGTACTTC.